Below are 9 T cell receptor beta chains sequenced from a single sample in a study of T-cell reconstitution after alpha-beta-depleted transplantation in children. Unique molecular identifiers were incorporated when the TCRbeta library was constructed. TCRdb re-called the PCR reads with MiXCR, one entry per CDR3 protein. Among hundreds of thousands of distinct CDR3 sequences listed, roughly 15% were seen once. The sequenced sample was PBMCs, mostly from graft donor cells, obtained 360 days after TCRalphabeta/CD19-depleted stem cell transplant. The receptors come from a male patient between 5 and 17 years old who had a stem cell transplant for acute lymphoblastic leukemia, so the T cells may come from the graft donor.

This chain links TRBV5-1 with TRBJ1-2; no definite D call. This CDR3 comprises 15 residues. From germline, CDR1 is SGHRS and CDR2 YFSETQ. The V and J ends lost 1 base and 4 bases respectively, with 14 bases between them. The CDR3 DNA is TGCGCCAGCAGCTTGTCCTCGCCCCCCGGCTATGGCTACACCTTC. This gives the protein CASSLSSPPGYGYTF.

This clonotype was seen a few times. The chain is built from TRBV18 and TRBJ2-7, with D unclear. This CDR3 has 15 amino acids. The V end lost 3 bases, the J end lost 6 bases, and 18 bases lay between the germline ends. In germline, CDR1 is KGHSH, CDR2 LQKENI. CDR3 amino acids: CASSPVRVPMGEQYF. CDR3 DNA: TGTGCCAGCTCACCGGTAAGGGTGCCGATGGGCGAGCAGTACTTC.

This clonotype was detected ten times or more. CDR3 DNA sequence: TGTGCCAGCAGCGTAGAGGGGCCTAGTACTGAAGCTTTCTTT. Translating gives CASSVEGPSTEAFF. V is TRBV9 and J is TRBJ1-1; TRBD1 might be the D (5 bases). This CDR3 has 14 amino acids. Germline loops: CDR1 SGDLS, CDR2 YYNGEE. V dropped 0 bases and J dropped 5 bases, with 11 bases sitting between them.

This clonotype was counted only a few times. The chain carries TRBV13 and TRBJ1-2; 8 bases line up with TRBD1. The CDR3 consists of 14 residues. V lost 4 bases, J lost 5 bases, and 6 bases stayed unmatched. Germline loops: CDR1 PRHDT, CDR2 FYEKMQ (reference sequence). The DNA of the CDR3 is TGTGCCAGCAGCTCGGACAGGGTAAATTATGGCTACACCTTC. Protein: CASSSDRVNYGYTF.

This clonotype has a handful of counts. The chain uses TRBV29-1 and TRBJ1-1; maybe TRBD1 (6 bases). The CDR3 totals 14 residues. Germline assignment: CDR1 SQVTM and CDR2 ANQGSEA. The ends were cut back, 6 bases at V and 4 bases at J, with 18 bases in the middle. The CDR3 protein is CSVRGSERVTEAFF. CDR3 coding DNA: TGCAGCGTGAGGGGGTCCGAGCGAGTCACTGAAGCTTTCTTT.

CDR3 amino acids: CASSQVWTGGYYNEQFF. As DNA, the CDR3 is TGCGCCAGCAGCCAAGTTTGGACAGGAGGGTACTACAATGAGCAGTTCTTC. The genes are TRBV4-1 and TRBJ2-1, with a possible D match to TRBD1 (7 bases). Germline V gene sequence: CDR1 MGHRA, CDR2 YSYEKL. V was trimmed by 1 base and J by 3 bases, leaving 16 bases between them. There are 17 residues in the CDR3.

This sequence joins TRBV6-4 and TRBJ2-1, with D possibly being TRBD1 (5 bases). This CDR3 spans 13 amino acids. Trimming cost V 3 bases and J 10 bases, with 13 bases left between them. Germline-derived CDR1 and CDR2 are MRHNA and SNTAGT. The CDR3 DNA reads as TGTGCCAGCAGTGATGTGTGGGGCTCGGAGCAGTTCTTC. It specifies CASSDVWGSEQFF.

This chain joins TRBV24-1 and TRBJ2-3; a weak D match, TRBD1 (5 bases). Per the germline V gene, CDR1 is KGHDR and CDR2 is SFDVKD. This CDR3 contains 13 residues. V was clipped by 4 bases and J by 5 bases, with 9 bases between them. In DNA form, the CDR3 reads TGTGCCACCAGTGAGGGGCGGAGAGATACGCAGTATTTT. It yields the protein CATSEGRRDTQYF.

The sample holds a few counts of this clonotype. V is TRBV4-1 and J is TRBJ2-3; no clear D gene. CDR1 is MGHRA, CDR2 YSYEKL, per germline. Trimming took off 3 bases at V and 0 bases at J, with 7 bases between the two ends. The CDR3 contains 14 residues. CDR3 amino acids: CASSHADSTDTQYF. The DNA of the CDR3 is TGCGCCAGCAGCCACGCAGACAGCACAGATACGCAGTATTTT.